This T cell receptor beta chain was found in a study of CD8+ T cells in alopecia areata. Treatment reported: oral pan-JAK inhibitor, 5-10 mg twice daily. Only a few counts were recorded for this clone. Investigators isolated RNA and reverse transcribed it into cDNA to act as the sequencing template. Assay: immunoSEQ multiplex PCR; the TCRdb copy retains only in-frame clones and omits some. The sample holds about 200,000 clones, less than 45% seen once. Trimming took off 3 bases at V and 3 bases at J, with 11 bases between the two ends. Germline-derived CDR1 and CDR2 are LNHDA and SQIVND (reference sequence). The CDR3 sequence is 15 residues long.

The source of this sequence is a human donor with alopecia areata. The rearrangement links TRBV19 to TRBJ2-2; D ambiguous. Sequencing used CD4+ T cells sorted from blood, obtained between weeks 30 and 35, from a patient treated with tofacitinib. CDR3 sequence reads: CASSISRSDTGELFF. The CDR3 DNA reads TGTGCCAGTAGTATCTCTAGGTCGGACACCGGGGAGCTGTTTTTT.